This T cell receptor beta chain was profiled in a study of OX40 agonist ivuxolimab in advanced cancers. The repertoire was sequenced with immunoSEQ multiplex PCR; TCRdb's copy has only in-frame clones and lacks some. The table shows tens of thousands of clones, with roughly 78% occurring only once. V dropped 5 bases and J dropped 6; count of bases not matched to a gene: 8. The CDR3 is 15 residues long. The germline V gene has CDR1 SEHNR and CDR2 FQNEAQ (reference sequence). Specimen: CD4+ or CD8+ T cells sorted from blood, collected in a trial of the OX40 agonist ivuxolimab. This TCR was sampled from an adult with an advanced solid tumor such as melanoma, head and neck, liver or kidney cancer. The chain combines TRBV7-9 with TRBJ2-7; 12 nucleotides line up with TRBD1. The CDR3 spells CASSPRDRGRSEQYF. CDR3 coding DNA: TGTGCCAGCAGCCCGCGGGACAGGGGGCGCTCCGAGCAGTACTTC.